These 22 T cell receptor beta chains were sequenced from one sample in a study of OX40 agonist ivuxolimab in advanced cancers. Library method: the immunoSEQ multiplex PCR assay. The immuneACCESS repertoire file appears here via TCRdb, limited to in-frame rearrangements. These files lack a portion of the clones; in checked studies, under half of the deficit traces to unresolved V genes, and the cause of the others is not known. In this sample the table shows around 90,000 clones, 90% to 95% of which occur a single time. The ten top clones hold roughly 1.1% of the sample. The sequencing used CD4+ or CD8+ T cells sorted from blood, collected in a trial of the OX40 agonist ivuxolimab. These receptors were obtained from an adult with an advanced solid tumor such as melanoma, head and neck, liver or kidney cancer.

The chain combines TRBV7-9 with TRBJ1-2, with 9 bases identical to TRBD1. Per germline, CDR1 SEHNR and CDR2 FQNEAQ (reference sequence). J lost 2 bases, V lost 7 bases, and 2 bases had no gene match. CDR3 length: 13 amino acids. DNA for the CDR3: TGTGCCAGCACTACAGGGGGCAACTATGGCTACACCTTC. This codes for CASTTGGNYGYTF. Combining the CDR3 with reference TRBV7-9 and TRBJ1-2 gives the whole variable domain DTGVSQNPRHKITKRGQNVTFRCDPISEHNRLYWYRQTLGQGPEFLTYFQNEAQLEKSRLLSDRFSAERPKGSFSTLEIQRTEQGDSAMYLCASTTGGNYGYTFGSGTRLTVV.

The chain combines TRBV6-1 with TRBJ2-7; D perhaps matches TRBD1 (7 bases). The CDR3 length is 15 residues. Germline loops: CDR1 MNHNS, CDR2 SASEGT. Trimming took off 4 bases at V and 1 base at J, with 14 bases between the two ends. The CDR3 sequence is CASSVAGQRSYEQYF. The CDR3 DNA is TGTGCCAGCAGTGTCGCGGGACAGCGGTCCTACGAGCAGTACTTC.

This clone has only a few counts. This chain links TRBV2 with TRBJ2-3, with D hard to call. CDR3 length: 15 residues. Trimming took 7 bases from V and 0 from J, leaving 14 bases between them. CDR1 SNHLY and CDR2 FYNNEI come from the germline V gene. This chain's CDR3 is CASKRIPGSTDTQYF. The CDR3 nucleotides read TGTGCCAGCAAACGAATTCCGGGCAGCACAGATACGCAGTATTTT.

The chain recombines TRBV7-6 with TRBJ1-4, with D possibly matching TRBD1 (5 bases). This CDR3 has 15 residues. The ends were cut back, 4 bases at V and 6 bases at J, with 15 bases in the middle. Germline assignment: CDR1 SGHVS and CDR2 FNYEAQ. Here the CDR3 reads CASSSSQGGDEKLFF. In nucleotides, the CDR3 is TGTGCCAGCAGCTCAAGCCAGGGTGGGGATGAAAAACTGTTTTTT.

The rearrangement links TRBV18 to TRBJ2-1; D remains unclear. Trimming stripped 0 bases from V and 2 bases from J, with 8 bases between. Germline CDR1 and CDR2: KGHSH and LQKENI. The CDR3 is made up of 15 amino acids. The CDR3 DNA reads TGTGCCAGCTCACCACCCCAGTTCCCCTACAATGAGCAGTTCTTC. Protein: CASSPPQFPYNEQFF.

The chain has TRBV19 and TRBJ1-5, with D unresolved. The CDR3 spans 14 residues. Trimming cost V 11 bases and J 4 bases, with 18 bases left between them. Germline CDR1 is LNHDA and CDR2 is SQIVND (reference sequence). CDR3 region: CAAWSQTKNQPQHF. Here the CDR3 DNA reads TGTGCCGCCTGGAGCCAAACCAAGAATCAGCCCCAGCATTTT.

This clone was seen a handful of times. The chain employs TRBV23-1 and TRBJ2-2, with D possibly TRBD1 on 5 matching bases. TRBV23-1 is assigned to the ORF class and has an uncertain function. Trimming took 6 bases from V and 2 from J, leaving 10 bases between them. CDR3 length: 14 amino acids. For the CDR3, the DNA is TGCGCCAGCAGCCGACAGCGCAACACCGGGGAGCTGTTTTTT. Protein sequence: CASSRQRNTGELFF.

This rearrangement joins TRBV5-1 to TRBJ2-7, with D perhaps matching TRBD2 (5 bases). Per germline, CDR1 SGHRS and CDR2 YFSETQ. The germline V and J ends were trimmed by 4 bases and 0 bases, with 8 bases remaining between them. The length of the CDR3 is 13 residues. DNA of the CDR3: TGCGCCAGCAGCCCGGCGGGCTCCTACGAGCAGTACTTC. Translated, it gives CASSPAGSYEQYF.

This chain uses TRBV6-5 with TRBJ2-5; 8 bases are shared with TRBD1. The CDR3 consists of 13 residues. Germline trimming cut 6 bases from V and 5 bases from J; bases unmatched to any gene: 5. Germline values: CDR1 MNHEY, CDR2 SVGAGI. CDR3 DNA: TGTGCCAGCAGGAGGACAGGGTCGGAGACCCAGTACTTC. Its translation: CASRRTGSETQYF.

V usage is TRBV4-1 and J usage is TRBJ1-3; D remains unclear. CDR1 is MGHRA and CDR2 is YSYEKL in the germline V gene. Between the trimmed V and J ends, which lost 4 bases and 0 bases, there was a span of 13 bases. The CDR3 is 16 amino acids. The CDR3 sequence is CASSPSGRGSGNTIYF. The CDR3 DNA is TGCGCCAGCAGCCCTAGTGGCCGCGGCTCTGGAAACACCATATATTTT.

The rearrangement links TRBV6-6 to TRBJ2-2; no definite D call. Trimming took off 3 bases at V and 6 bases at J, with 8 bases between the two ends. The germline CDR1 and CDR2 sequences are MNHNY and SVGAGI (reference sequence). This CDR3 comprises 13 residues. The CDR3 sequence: CASSYLVPGELFF. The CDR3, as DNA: TGTGCCAGCAGTTATTTGGTCCCCGGGGAGCTGTTTTTT.

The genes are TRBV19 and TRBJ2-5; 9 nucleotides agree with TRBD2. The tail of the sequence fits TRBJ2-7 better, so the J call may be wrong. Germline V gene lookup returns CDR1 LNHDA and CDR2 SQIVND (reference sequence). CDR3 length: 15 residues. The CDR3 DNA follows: TGTGCCAGTAGACCCAGCGGGAGGATCGTCGGCGAGCAGTACTTC. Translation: CASRPSGRIVGEQYF.

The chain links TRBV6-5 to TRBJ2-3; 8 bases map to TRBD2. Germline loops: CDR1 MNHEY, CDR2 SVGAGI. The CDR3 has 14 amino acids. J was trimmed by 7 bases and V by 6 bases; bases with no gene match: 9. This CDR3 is CASSDGTSRNTQYF. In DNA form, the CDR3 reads TGTGCCAGCAGCGACGGGACTAGTAGAAATACGCAGTATTTT.

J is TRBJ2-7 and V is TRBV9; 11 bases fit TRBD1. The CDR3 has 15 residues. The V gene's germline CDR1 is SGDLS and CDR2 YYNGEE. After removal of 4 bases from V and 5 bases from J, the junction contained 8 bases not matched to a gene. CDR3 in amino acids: CASSKNGQGANEQYF. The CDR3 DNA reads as TGTGCCAGCAGCAAAAACGGACAGGGGGCCAACGAGCAGTACTTC.

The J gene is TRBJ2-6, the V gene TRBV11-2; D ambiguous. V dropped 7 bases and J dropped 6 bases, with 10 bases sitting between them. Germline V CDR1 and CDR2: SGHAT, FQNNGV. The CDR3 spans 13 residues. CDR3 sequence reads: CASTVLVANVLTF. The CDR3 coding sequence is TGTGCCAGCACCGTGTTGGTGGCCAACGTCCTGACTTTC.

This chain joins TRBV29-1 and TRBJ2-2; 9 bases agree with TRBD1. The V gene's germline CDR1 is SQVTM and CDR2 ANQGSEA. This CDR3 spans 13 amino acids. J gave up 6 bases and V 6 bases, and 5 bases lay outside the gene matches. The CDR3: CSVDRGGAGELFF. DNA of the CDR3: TGCAGCGTGGACAGGGGAGGCGCCGGGGAGCTGTTTTTT.

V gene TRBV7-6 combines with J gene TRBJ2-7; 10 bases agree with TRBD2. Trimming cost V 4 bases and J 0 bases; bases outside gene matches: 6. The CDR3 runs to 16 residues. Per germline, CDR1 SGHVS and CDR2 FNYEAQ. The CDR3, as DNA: TGTGCCAGCAGCTCCCGGACTAGCGGACACTCCTACGAGCAGTACTTC. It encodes CASSSRTSGHSYEQYF.

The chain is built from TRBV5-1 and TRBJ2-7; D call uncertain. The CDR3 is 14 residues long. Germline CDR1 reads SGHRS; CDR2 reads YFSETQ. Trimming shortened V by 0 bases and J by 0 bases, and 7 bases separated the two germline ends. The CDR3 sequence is CASSLVYGSYEQYF. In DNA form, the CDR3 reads TGCGCCAGCAGCTTGGTTTACGGCTCCTACGAGCAGTACTTC. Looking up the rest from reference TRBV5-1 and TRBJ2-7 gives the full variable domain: KAGVTQTPRYLIKTRGQQVTLSCSPISGHRSVSWYQQTPGQGLQFLFEYFSETQRNKGNFPGRFSGRQFSNSRSEMNVSTLELGDSALYLCASSLVYGSYEQYFGPGTRLTVT.

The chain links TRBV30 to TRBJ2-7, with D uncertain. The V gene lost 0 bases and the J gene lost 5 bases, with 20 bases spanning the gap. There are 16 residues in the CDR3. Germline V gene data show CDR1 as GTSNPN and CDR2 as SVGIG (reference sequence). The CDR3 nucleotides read TGTGCCTGGAGTGTACCCTTGCGGTCCCCGCGACACGAGCAGTACTTC. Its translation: CAWSVPLRSPRHEQYF.

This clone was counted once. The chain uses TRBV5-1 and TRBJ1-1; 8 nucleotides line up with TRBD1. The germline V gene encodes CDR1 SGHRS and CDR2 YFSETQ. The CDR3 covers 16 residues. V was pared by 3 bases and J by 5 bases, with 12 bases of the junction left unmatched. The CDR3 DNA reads TGCGCCAGCAGCTCCGGACAGGGAAGGTCATGGACTGAAGCTTTCTTT. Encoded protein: CASSSGQGRSWTEAFF. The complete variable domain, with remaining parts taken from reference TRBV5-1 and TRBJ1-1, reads KAGVTQTPRYLIKTRGQQVTLSCSPISGHRSVSWYQQTPGQGLQFLFEYFSETQRNKGNFPGRFSGRQFSNSRSEMNVSTLELGDSALYLCASSSGQGRSWTEAFFGQGTRLTVV.

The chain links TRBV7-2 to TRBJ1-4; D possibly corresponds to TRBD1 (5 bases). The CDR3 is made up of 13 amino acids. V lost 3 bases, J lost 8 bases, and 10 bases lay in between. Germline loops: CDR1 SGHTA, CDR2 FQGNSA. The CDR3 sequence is CASSLRDGEKLFF. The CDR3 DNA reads TGTGCCAGCAGCTTGCGGGACGGCGAAAAACTGTTTTTT.

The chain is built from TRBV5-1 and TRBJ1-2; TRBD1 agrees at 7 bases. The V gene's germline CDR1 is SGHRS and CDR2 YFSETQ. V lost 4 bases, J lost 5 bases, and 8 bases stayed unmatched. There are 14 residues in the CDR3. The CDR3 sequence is CASSPGGQEYGYTF. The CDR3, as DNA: TGCGCCAGCAGCCCGGGCGGACAGGAATATGGCTACACCTTC.